This T cell receptor (beta chain) was identified in a study of blood T cell repertoires in COVID-19. At the level of the study: The United States, Italy and Spain were the sources of the acute and convalescent COVID-19 samples.

Those enrolled in Seattle joined during active infection and were followed longitudinally afterward. Under the authors' procedure: Cell counts per sample came from amplifying reference gene primers. Profiling relied on immunoSEQ multiplex PCR, and the TCRdb table lists in-frame clones only, not all of them. V, J and clone size are those of that table, while D and trimming were read from the DNA. The sample holds approximately 300,000 clones; approximately 90% are singletons and the top ten take just under 6.5%. The CDR3 runs to 18 residues. V was clipped by 5 bases and J by 0 bases, with 19 bases between them. Germline assignment: CDR1 KGHSH and CDR2 LQKENI.

The specimen sequenced was peripheral blood. The chain couples TRBV18 to TRBJ1-4; the D gene is possibly TRBD1 (6 bases). The receptor was isolated from a woman in her forties or fifties with COVID-19, enrolled during active disease. In DNA, the CDR3 is TGTGCCAGCTCAAAGCCTTGGACAGCCTCTGCAACTAATGAAAAACTGTTTTTT. This sequence encodes CASSKPWTASATNEKLFF.